This T cell receptor beta chain was captured in a study of identical twins. TCRdb used MiXCR to reprocess the 5' RACE reads, holding one entry per CDR3 protein. The sample has some 730,000 distinct CDR3 sequences, 18% seen once. This CDR3 is built from 17 residues. Losses at the gene ends were 4 bases for V and 4 bases for J; bases not matched to a gene: 10. CDR1 and CDR2 from the germline V gene are SEHNR and FQNEAQ (reference sequence). A remark on this clonotype: Its antigen is unknown.

Broader study findings: Insertions ran lower in abundant cord blood beta clonotypes, though not in memory repertoires. Invariant MAIT and iNKT cells are populations that could partly confound zero-insertion analyses.

The same sample was also used in a study of T cells expressing NK-cell markers. From that report: Whether the expanded NKG2C+ T cell clones recognized HCMV remained unclear.

The sequencing input was PBMCs. The V gene is TRBV7-9, the J gene TRBJ2-3; 11 positions match TRBD2. The TCR sequence derives from a young woman in good health. In DNA form, the CDR3 reads TGTGCCAGCAGCTCTTACCGACTAGCGGGAAGTTCAGATACGCAGTATTTT. Protein product: CASSSYRLAGSSDTQYF. Filled out from reference TRBV7-9 and TRBJ2-3, the complete variable domain reads DTGVSQNPRHKITKRGQNVTFRCDPISEHNRLYWYRQTLGQGPEFLTYFQNEAQLEKSRLLSDRFSAERPKGSFSTLEIQRTEQGDSAMYLCASSSYRLAGSSDTQYFGPGTRLTVL.